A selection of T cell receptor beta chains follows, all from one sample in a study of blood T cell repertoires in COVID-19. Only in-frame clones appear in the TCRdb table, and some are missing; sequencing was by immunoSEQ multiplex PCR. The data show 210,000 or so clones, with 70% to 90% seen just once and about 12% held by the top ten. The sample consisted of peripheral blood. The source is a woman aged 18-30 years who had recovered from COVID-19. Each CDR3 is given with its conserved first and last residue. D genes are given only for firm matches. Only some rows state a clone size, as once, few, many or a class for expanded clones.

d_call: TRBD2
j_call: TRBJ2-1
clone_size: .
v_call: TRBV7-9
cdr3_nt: TGTGCCAGCAGCGATAAACCGGGACTAGCGGGAATGAATGAGCAGTTCTTC
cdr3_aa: CASSDKPGLAGMNEQFF

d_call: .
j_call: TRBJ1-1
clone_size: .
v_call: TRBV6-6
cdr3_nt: TGTGCCAGCAGCCGACAGGTCCTCACTTACACTGAAGCTTTCTTT
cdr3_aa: CASSRQVLTYTEAFF

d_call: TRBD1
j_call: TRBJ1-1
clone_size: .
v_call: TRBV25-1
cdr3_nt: TGTGCCAGCGGTGGACAGGGGGCGACTGAAGCTTTCTTT
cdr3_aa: CASGGQGATEAFF

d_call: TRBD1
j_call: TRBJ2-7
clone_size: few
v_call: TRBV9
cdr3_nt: TGTGCCAGCAGCCCCACAGGGGATCCCTACGAGCAGTACTTC
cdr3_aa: CASSPTGDPYEQYF

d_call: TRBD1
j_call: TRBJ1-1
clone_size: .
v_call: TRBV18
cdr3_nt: TGTGCCAGCTCACTCGGACAGGTCCTGAACACTGAAGCTTTCTTT
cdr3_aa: CASSLGQVLNTEAFF

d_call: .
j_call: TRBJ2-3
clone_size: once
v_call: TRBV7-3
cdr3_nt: TGTGCCAGCAGCTTAATGAGACTCCCCCGCTCCACAGATACGCAGTATTTT
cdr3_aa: CASSLMRLPRSTDTQYF

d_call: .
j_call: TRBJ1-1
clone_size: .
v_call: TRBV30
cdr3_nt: TGTGCCTGGAGTGTCCAGGAACACCCTGAAGCTTTCTTT
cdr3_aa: CAWSVQEHPEAFF

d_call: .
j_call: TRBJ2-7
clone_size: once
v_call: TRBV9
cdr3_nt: TGTGCCAGCAGCAAAGACAGATACGAGCAGTACTTC
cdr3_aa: CASSKDRYEQYF

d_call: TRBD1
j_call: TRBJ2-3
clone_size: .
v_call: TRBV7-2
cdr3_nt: TGTGCCAGCAGCCCGGTGGGACAGCTCACAGATACGCAGTATTTT
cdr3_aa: CASSPVGQLTDTQYF

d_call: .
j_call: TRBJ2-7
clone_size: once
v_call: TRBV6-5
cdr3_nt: TGTGCCAGCAGTTACTCGGGTAGCGACTCCTACGAGCAGTACTTC
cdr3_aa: CASSYSGSDSYEQYF

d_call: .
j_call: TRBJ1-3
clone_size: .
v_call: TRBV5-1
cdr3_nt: TGCGCCAGCAGCTTGGCCGGGGTCTCTGGAAACACCATATATTTT
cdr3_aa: CASSLAGVSGNTIYF

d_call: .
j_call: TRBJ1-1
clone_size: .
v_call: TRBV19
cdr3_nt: TGTGCCAGTAGTAGGTTTTCAGAAAACACTGAAGCTTTCTTT
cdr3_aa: CASSRFSENTEAFF

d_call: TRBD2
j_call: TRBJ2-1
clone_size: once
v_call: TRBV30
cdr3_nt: TGTGCCTGGCGCCCTGCGGGAGGGCTGGGTGAGCAGTTCTTC
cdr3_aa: CAWRPAGGLGEQFF

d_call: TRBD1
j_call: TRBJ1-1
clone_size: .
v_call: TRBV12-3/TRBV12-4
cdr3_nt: TGTGCCAGCAGAGGGGGCCTTGAAGCTTTCTTT
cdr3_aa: CASRGGLEAFF

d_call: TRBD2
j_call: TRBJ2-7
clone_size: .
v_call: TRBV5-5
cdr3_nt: TGTGCCAGCAGCAGGACTAGCGGGAGCTCCTACGAGCAGTACTTC
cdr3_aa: CASSRTSGSSYEQYF

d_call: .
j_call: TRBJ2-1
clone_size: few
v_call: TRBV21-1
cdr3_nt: TGTGCCAGCAGCAAAGAGGGGGAGTGGAATGAGCAGTTCTTC
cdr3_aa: CASSKEGEWNEQFF

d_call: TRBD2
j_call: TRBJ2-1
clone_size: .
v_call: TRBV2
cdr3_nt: TGTGCCAGCAGTGCATCAGCTAGCGGGAGGAGATTGAATGAGCAGTTCTTC
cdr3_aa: CASSASASGRRLNEQFF

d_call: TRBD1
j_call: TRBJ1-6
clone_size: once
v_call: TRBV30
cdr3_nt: TGTGCCTGGAGTCCGGGACAGGGGTATTCACCCCTCCACTTT
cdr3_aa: CAWSPGQGYSPLHF

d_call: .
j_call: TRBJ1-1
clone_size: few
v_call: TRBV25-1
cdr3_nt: TGTGCCAGCAGTGAATTGCCCCGGGACATAGACACTGAAGCTTTCTTT
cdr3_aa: CASSELPRDIDTEAFF

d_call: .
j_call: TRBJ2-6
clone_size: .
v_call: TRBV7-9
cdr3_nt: TGTGCCAGCAGCTTAGCGGAGGAAACTGGGGCCAACGTCCTGACTTTC
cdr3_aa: CASSLAEETGANVLTF

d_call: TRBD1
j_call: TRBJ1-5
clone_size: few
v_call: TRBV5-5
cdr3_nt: TGTGCCAGCAGCTACGTCGGGACAGATAGCAATCAGCCCCAGCATTTT
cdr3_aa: CASSYVGTDSNQPQHF

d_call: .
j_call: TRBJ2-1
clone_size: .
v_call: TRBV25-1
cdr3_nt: TGTGCCAGCAGGGGCCAGTACAATGAGCAGTTCTTC
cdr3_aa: CASRGQYNEQFF

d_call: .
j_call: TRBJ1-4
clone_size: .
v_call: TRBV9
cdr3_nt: TGTGCCAGCAGCGTAGGTTGGGGGAGGAGTGAAAAACTGTTTTTT
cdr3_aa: CASSVGWGRSEKLFF

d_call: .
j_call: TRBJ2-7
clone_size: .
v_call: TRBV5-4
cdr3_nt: TGTGCCAGCAGCTCCCCCGGCGGAGCGACCTACGAGCAGTACTTC
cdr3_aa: CASSSPGGATYEQYF

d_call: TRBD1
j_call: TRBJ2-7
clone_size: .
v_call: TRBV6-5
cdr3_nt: TGTGCCAGCAGTTACGGAGGACAGGGTACCCCCTACGAGCAGTACTTC
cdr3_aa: CASSYGGQGTPYEQYF

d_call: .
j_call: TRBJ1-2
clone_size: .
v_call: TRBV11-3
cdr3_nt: TGTGCCAGCAGCTTACGGGGCAGGGGCCTTAACTATGGCTACACCTTC
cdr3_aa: CASSLRGRGLNYGYTF

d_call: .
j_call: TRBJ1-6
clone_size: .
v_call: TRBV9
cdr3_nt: TGTGCCAGCAGTATAGACGGGAATAATTCACCCCTCCACTTT
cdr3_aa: CASSIDGNNSPLHF

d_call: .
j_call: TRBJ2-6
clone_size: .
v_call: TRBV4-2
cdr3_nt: TGTGCCAGCAGCCAAGATAGCCAAGTCCCTTTCGGTGGGGCCAACGTCCTGACTTTC
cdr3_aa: CASSQDSQVPFGGANVLTF

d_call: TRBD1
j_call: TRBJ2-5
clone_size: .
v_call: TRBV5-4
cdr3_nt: TGTGCCAGCAGCGGCGACAGGGCTGGAGAGACCCAGTACTTC
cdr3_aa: CASSGDRAGETQYF

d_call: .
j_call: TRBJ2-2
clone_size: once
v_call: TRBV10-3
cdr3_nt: TGTGCCATCAGTGACGCTTTGAGAGGGAGGAGTGGCGGGGAGCTGTTTTTT
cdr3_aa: CAISDALRGRSGGELFF

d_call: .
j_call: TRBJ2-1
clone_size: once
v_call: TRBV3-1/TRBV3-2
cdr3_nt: TGTGCCAGCAGCCCTATGGACAATGAGCAGTTCTTC
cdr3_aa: CASSPMDNEQFF

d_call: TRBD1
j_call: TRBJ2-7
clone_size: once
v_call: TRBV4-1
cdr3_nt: TGCGCCAGCAGCCAAGGCCGGGACAGGGGAGCCTACGAGCAGTACTTC
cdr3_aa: CASSQGRDRGAYEQYF

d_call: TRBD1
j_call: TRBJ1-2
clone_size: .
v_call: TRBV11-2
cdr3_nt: TGTGCCAGCAGCCACCAGGGGGCTGGCTATGGCTACACCTTC
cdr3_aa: CASSHQGAGYGYTF

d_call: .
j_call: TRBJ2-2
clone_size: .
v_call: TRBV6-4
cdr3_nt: TGTGCCAGCAGTGACCAGGCCAAAACCACCGGGGAGCTGTTTTTT
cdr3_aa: CASSDQAKTTGELFF

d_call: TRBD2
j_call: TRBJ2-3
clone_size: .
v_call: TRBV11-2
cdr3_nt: TGTGCCAGCAGCGGGAGCGGGAGGGCCGCAGATACGCAGTATTTT
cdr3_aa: CASSGSGRAADTQYF

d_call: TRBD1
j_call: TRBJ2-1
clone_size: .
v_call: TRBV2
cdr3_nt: TGTGCCAGCAGGGCCTCGACAGGGAAGGTTCGGAGTGAGCAGTTCTTC
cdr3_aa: CASRASTGKVRSEQFF

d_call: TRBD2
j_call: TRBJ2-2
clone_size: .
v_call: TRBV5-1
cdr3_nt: TGCGCCAGCAGCTTGTCGACTAGCGGGAGGGCCTCAGTCACCGGGGAGCTGTTTTTT
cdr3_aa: CASSLSTSGRASVTGELFF

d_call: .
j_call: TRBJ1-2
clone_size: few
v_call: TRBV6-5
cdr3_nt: TGTGCCAGCAGCCGTTCAAAGGGGGACTATGGCTACACCTTC
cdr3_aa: CASSRSKGDYGYTF

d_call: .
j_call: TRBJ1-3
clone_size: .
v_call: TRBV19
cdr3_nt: TGTGCCAGTAGTATGGCCGGGGCTGGAAACACCATATATTTT
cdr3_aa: CASSMAGAGNTIYF

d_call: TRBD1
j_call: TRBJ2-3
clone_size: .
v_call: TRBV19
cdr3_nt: TGTGCCAGTAGTCGGACAGGGGCGACAGATACGCAGTATTTT
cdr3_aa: CASSRTGATDTQYF

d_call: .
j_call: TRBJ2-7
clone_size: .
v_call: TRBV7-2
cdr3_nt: TGTGCCAGCAGCTTAGCAAGAGCGGAAGCTAAGTACTTC
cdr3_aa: CASSLARAEAKYF

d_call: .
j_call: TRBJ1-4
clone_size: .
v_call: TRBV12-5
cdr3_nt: TGTGCTAGTGGTTACTATCTGACAGCAACTAATGAAAAACTGTTTTTT
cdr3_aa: CASGYYLTATNEKLFF

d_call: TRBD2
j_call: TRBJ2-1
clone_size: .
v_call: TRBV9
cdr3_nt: TGTGCCAGCAGCGGGTGGGTAGCGGGAGGGTGGGACAATGAGCAGTTCTTC
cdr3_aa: CASSGWVAGGWDNEQFF

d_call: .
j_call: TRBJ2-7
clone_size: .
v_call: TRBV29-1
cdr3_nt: TGCAGCGTTGAAGATAGCCAGTCCTACGAGCAGTACTTC
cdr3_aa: CSVEDSQSYEQYF

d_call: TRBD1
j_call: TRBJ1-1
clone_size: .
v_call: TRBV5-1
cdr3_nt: TGCGCCAGCAGCGTACAGGGGGCAGGGATGAACACTGAAGCTTTCTTT
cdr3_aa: CASSVQGAGMNTEAFF

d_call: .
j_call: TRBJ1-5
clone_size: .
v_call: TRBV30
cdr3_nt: TGTGCCTGGAGTGCCACACCCCGGGGGGAAAGTGGCCAGCATTTT
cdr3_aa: CAWSATPRGESGQHF

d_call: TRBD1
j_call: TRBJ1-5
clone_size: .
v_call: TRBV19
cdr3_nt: TGTGCCAGTAGTATAGCCTGGGACAGGGGTTACAATCAGCCCCAGCATTTT
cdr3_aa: CASSIAWDRGYNQPQHF

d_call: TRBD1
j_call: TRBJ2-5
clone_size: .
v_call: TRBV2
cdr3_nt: TGTGCCAGCAGTCCTGGGTGGGGACAGCAAGAGACCCAGTACTTC
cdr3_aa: CASSPGWGQQETQYF

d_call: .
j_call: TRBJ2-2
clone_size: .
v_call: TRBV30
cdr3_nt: TGTGCCTGGAAATGGGGCTTCACCGGGGAGCTGTTTTTT
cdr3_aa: CAWKWGFTGELFF

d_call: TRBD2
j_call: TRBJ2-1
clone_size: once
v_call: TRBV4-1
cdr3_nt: TGCGCCAGCAGCCTAATAGCGGGAGCCTACAATGAGCAGTTCTTC
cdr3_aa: CASSLIAGAYNEQFF

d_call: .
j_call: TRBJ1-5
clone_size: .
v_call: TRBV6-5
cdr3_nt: TGTGCCAGCAGCAGTTATAGCAATCAGCCCCAGCATTTT
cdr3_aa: CASSSYSNQPQHF

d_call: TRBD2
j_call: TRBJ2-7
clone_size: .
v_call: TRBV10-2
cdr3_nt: TGCGCCAGCAGCTCCGCGGCCGGGGGGTACGAGCAGTACTTC
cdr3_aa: CASSSAAGGYEQYF

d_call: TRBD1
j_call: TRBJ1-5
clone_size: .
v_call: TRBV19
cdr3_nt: TGTGCCAGTAGTCTGAGACAGGGTTTTCAGCCCCAGCATTTT
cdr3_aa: CASSLRQGFQPQHF

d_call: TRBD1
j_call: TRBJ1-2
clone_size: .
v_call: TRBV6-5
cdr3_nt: TGTGCCAGCAGTTTGGGACAGGGAGGATATGGCTACACCTTC
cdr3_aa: CASSLGQGGYGYTF

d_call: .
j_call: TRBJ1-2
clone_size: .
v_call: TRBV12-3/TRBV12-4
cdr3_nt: TGTGCCAGCAGTTTTAGTACGGACTATGGCTACACCTTC
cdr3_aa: CASSFSTDYGYTF